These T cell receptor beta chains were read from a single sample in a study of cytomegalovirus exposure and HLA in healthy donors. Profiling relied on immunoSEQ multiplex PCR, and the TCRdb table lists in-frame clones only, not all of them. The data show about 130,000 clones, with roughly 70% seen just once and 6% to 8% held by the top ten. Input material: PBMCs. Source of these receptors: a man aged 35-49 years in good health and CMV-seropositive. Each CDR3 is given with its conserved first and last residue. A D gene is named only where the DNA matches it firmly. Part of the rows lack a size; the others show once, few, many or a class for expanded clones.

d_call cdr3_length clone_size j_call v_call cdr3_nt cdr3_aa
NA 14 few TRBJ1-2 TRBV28 TGTGCCAGCATCGGCCTAGAGCAGAGCGGTGGCTACACCTTC CASIGLEQSGGYTF
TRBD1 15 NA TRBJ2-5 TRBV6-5 TGTGCCAGCAGTTATACAGGGGGCGTACAAGAGACCCAGTACTTC CASSYTGGVQETQYF
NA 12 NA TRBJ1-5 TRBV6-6 TGTGCCAGCAGTTACCCCTTCGGGCCCCAGCATTTT CASSYPFGPQHF
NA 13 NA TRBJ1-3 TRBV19 TGTGCCAGTAGTCCCAACTCTGGAAACACCATATATTTT CASSPNSGNTIYF
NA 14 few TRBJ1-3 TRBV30 TGTGCCTGGAGACAGGATCGCTCTGGAAACACCATATATTTT CAWRQDRSGNTIYF
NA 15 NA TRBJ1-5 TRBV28 TGTGCCAGCAGCCTAGTGGGGGGTAATTATCAGCCCCAGCATTTT CASSLVGGNYQPQHF
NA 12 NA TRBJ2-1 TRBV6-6 TGTGCCAGTGAGGACAGTGCAAATGAGCAGTTCTTC CASEDSANEQFF
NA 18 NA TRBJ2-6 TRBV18 TGTGCCAGCTCACCACTACCGGGACACTACTCTGGGGCCAACGTCCTGACTTTC CASSPLPGHYSGANVLTF
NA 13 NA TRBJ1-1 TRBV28 TGTGCCAGCAGTATCCCCCAGAACACTGAAGCTTTCTTT CASSIPQNTEAFF
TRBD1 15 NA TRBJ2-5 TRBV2 TGTGCCAGCCGTCGAAATTACAGGGGGGCGGAGACCCAGTACTTC CASRRNYRGAETQYF
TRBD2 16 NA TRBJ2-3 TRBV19 TGTGCCAGTAGTATACTAGCGGGAGGGCCGACAGATACGCAGTATTTT CASSILAGGPTDTQYF
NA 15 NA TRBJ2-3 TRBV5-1 TGCGCCAGCAGTTCCGCGCGGGATTCGACAGATACGCAGTATTTT CASSSARDSTDTQYF
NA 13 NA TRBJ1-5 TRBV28 TGTGCCAGCACTACGGGGGGAAGTCAGCCCCAGCATTTT CASTTGGSQPQHF
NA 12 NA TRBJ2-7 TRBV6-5 TGTGCCAGCAGTGGACAACTCTACGAGCAGTACTTC CASSGQLYEQYF
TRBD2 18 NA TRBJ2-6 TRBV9 TGTGCCAGCAGCGCCCTAGCGGGGAACAGCTCTGGGGCCAACGTCCTGACTTTC CASSALAGNSSGANVLTF
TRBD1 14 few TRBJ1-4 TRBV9 TGTGCCAGCAGCGCGCAGGGGGCGGGGGAAAAACTGTTTTTT CASSAQGAGEKLFF
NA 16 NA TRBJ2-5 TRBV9 TGTGCCAGCAGCACCGATACGGGACAATCGAGAGAGACCCAGTACTTC CASSTDTGQSRETQYF
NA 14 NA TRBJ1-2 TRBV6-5 TGTGCCAGCAGTTACTCGCAGGGTCGGTATGGCTACACCTTC CASSYSQGRYGYTF
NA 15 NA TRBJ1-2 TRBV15 TGTGCCACCAGCAGAGATCGGGGCAGGGGAGTTGGCTACACCTTC CATSRDRGRGVGYTF
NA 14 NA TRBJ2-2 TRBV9 TGTGCCAGCAGAGGGGCTATGAACACCGGGGAGCTGTTTTTT CASRGAMNTGELFF
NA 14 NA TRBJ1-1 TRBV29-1 TGCAGCGTTGCACCACTGAGAATGAACACTGAAGCTTTCTTT CSVAPLRMNTEAFF
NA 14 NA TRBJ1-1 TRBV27 TGTGCCAGCAGTTTATCGGCAGGGAATACTGAAGCTTTCTTT CASSLSAGNTEAFF
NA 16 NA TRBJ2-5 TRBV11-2 TGTGCCAGCAGCTTAGGAGACAGGCGGTACCAAGAGACCCAGTACTTC CASSLGDRRYQETQYF
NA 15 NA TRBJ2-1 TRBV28 TGTGCCAGCAGCCCTACCGGGACACATGACAATGAGCAGTTCTTC CASSPTGTHDNEQFF
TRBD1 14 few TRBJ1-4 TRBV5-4 TGTGCCAGCAGGCGGGACAGGGGAGATGAAAAACTGTTTTTT CASRRDRGDEKLFF
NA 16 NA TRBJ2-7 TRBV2 TGTGCCAGCAGTGAAGAGAGGAGTTTACGAGGGTTTGAGCAGTACTTC CASSEERSLRGFEQYF
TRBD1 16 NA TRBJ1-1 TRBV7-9 TGTGCCAGCAGCTTAGAAGGAGGGGGACAGTCGGCTGAAGCTTTCTTT CASSLEGGGQSAEAFF
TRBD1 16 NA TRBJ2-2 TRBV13 TGTGCCAGCAGGAAGTTCGGGACAGGTAACACCGGGGAGCTGTTTTTT CASRKFGTGNTGELFF
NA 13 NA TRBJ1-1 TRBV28 TGTGCCAGCAGCGGGGGGACATACACTGAAGCTTTCTTT CASSGGTYTEAFF
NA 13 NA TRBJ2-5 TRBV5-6 TGTGCCAGCAGCTCAACAGTCGAAGAGACCCAGTACTTC CASSSTVEETQYF